One sample yielded the 18 T cell receptor beta chains listed below, sequenced in a study of early T cells in non-severe SARS-CoV-2 infection. Via MiXCR, TCRdb re-called the 5' RACE reads, giving one row per CDR3 protein. The sample carries tens of thousands of distinct CDR3 sequences, roughly 13% recorded once. Source material: whole blood. The receptors stem from an adult who was a healthcare worker with PCR-confirmed SARS-CoV-2 infection or an uninfected control (not recorded which).

This clonotype was seen a few times. The J gene is TRBJ2-7, the V gene TRBV4-3, with D maybe TRBD1 (5 bases). Germline V lookup: CDR1 LGHNA, CDR2 YSLEER. The CDR3 is 15 residues long. V lost 0 bases and J lost 4, with 13 bases in between. CDR3 loop: CASSQDATEVYEQYF. DNA of the CDR3: TGCGCCAGCAGCCAAGATGCGACAGAGGTGTACGAGCAGTACTTC.

A few counts support this clonotype. V gene TRBV30 combines with J gene TRBJ2-7, with 7 bases fitting TRBD2. The CDR3 spans 15 residues. The germline V gene has CDR1 GTSNPN and CDR2 SVGIG (reference sequence). V shed 0 bases, J shed 2 bases, and the junction held 7 bases outside the gene matches. DNA for the CDR3: TGTGCCTGGAGTGTAAAGGGAGGGCTTGCCTACGAGCAGTACTTC. This sequence encodes CAWSVKGGLAYEQYF.

The gene calls are TRBV20-1 and TRBJ1-5; possibly TRBD1 for D (6 bases). The CDR3 has 15 residues. Germline CDR1 DFQATT, CDR2 SNEGSKA (reference sequence). Trimming cost V 6 bases and J 4 bases, with 19 bases left between them. The chain's CDR3 is CSADKEAGTNQPQHF. The CDR3 nucleotides are TGCAGTGCCGACAAGGAGGCAGGGACAAATCAGCCCCAGCATTTT.

This clonotype was seen a single time. The J gene is TRBJ2-1, the V gene TRBV19; D call uncertain. The CDR3 contains 13 residues. Trimming cost V 6 bases and J 0 bases, with 6 bases left between them. Germline V gives CDR1 LNHDA, CDR2 SQIVND (reference sequence). CDR3 DNA: TGTGCCAGTAGCGGTAGCTCCTACAATGAGCAGTTCTTC. Translation: CASSGSSYNEQFF.

The rearrangement joins TRBV5-1 to TRBJ2-3; TRBD2 matches at 7 bases. The V segment lost 4 bases and the J segment 2 bases; nucleotides outside the gene matches: 7. The CDR3 is 15 amino acids. The germline CDR1 and CDR2 sequences are SGHRS and YFSETQ. The CDR3 DNA reads as TGCGCCAGCAGCCCGGAAGCGGGGCCCACAGATACGCAGTATTTT. The encoded protein is CASSPEAGPTDTQYF. Complete variable domain (other parts from reference TRBV5-1 and TRBJ2-3): KAGVTQTPRYLIKTRGQQVTLSCSPISGHRSVSWYQQTPGQGLQFLFEYFSETQRNKGNFPGRFSGRQFSNSRSEMNVSTLELGDSALYLCASSPEAGPTDTQYFGPGTRLTVL.

This clonotype has a single count. The chain has TRBV12-3 or TRBV12-4 and TRBJ2-3; 7 bases align to TRBD2. This CDR3 has 15 amino acids. V lost 7 bases to trimming and J lost 6 bases; unmatched junction nucleotides: 13. The CDR3 loop is CASTLRLGRADTQYF. In nucleotides, the CDR3 is TGTGCCAGCACCCTCAGGTTAGGGAGGGCTGATACGCAGTATTTT.

This clonotype was observed at least ten times. The gene calls are TRBV3-1 and TRBJ1-2; no firm D call. Trimming took off 1 base at V and 13 bases at J, with 10 bases between the two ends. Germline CDR1 LGHDT, CDR2 YNNKEL (reference sequence). The CDR3 length is 11 residues. CDR3 residues: CASSQGRECTF. The CDR3 DNA reads as TGTGCCAGCAGCCAAGGCCGGGAGTGCACCTTC.

This clonotype turned up a few times. The V and J genes are TRBV4-2 and TRBJ2-7; TRBD1 might be the D (5 bases). CDR1 and CDR2 from the germline V gene are LGHNA and YNFKEQ. The length of the CDR3 is 14 residues. V gave up 0 bases and J gave up 3 bases, with 9 bases separating them. CDR3 coding DNA: TGTGCCAGCAGCCAAGACCCGACAGTCTACGAGCAGTACTTC. Protein product: CASSQDPTVYEQYF.

This clonotype was recorded at least ten times. This chain connects TRBV10-3 to TRBJ1-1, with D maybe TRBD1 (5 bases). Between the trimmed V and J ends, which lost 0 bases and 1 base, there was a span of 33 bases. The CDR3 extends over 23 amino acids. Per germline, CDR1 ENHRY and CDR2 SYGVKD. This CDR3 is CAISESSGGPAGIFEARNTEAFF. CDR3 bases: TGTGCCATCAGTGAGTCGAGCGGGGGACCGGCCGGGATCTTCGAGGCGAGGAACACTGAAGCTTTCTTT.

This clonotype occurred a few times. The rearrangement links TRBV7-2 to TRBJ1-5, with D hard to call. The CDR3 spans 15 residues. From germline, CDR1 is SGHTA and CDR2 FQGNSA. V gave up 5 bases and J gave up 2 bases, with 13 bases separating them. As DNA, the CDR3 is TGTGCCAGCAGCCAGGAGGGTTTCGGCAATCAGCCCCAGCATTTT. It is translated as CASSQEGFGNQPQHF.

CDR3 sequence: CSVSLGRSGNTIYF. The CDR3 DNA follows: TGCAGCGTTTCTCTGGGCCGCTCTGGAAACACCATATATTTT. The V gene is TRBV29-1, the J gene TRBJ1-3; D call uncertain. CDR1 is SQVTM, CDR2 ANQGSEA, per germline. The CDR3 runs 14 residues. Trimming pared 5 bases from V and 0 bases from J, leaving 11 bases between. Using reference TRBV29-1 and TRBJ1-3 for the parts outside the CDR3, the full variable domain is SAVISQKPSRDICQRGTSLTIQCQVDSQVTMMFWYRQQPGQSLTLIATANQGSEATYESGFVIDKFPISRPNLTFSTLTVSNMSPEDSSIYLCSVSLGRSGNTIYFGEGSWLTVV.

This clonotype was seen a few times. The chain is built from TRBV29-1 and TRBJ1-2, with 7 bases matching TRBD1. Losses at the gene ends were 6 bases for V and 3 bases for J; bases not matched to a gene: 7. Germline V lookup: CDR1 SQVTM, CDR2 ANQGSEA. The CDR3 has 13 amino acids. CDR3 loop: CSVGQLFHYGYTF. The CDR3 bases are TGCAGCGTGGGACAGCTGTTTCACTATGGCTACACCTTC.

The chain carries TRBV12-3 or TRBV12-4 and TRBJ2-3; 8 bases align to TRBD1. V lost 6 bases and J lost 1; bases outside the gene matches: 3. The CDR3 runs 14 residues. CDR3 region: CASSGQGGTDTQYF. As DNA, the CDR3 is TGTGCCAGCAGCGGACAGGGCGGCACAGATACGCAGTATTTT.

This clonotype showed up just a few times. The J gene is TRBJ1-5, the V gene TRBV7-6, with unresolved D. Trimming left V 0 bases short and J 4 bases short, with 4 bases between. The CDR3 has 13 residues. Germline CDR1 and CDR2: SGHVS and FNYEAQ. CDR3 loop: CASSLATNQPQHF. DNA of the CDR3: TGTGCCAGCAGCTTAGCGACTAATCAGCCCCAGCATTTT.

The chain joins TRBV27 to TRBJ1-5; no firm D call. Trimming stripped 2 bases from V and 7 bases from J, with 9 bases between. Germline V gives CDR1 MNHEY, CDR2 SMNVEV (reference sequence). This CDR3 region has 13 residues. CDR3 sequence reads: CASSLNSIQPQHF. CDR3 nucleotide sequence: TGTGCCAGCAGTTTAAACAGTATCCAGCCCCAGCATTTT.

The chain is built from TRBV29-1 and TRBJ2-7, with TRBD2 identical over 14 bases. CDR1 and CDR2 from the germline V gene are SQVTM and ANQGSEA. With 4 bases clipped from V and 4 bases from J, the junction kept 9 bases outside the gene matches. CDR3 length equals 16 residues. The CDR3 DNA follows: TGCAGCGTTGGGGGACTAGCGGGAGCACCCCCTTACGAGCAGTACTTC. Its protein product is CSVGGLAGAPPYEQYF.

The rearrangement joins TRBV2 to TRBJ2-2, with 8 positions matching TRBD2. V trimming: 6 bases; J trimming: 3 bases; junction bases outside the gene matches: 6. Germline V gene lookup returns CDR1 SNHLY and CDR2 FYNNEI. CDR3 length: 15 residues. The DNA for the CDR3 is TGTGCCAGCAGCAGACTAGCGTGGGACACCGGGGAGCTGTTTTTT. As protein: CASSRLAWDTGELFF.

Ten or more counts support this clonotype. The V and J genes are TRBV20-1 and TRBJ1-5; D is perhaps TRBD1 (6 bases). CDR3 size: 15 residues. V lost 5 bases to trimming and J lost 0 bases, with 14 bases between them. Germline CDR1 is DFQATT and CDR2 is SNEGSKA (reference sequence). CDR3 in DNA: TGCAGTGCTCCACGAAAGACAGGTAGCAATCAGCCCCAGCATTTT. Translation gives CSAPRKTGSNQPQHF.